The rows below give T cell receptor beta chains drawn from one sample of a study of OX40 agonist ivuxolimab in advanced cancers. Using immunoSEQ multiplex PCR, the repertoire was profiled, and TCRdb retains in-frame clones only, with some absent. The sample lists 51,000 or so clones; 60% to 85% were seen once. The input for sequencing was CD4+ or CD8+ T cells sorted from blood, taken in a trial of the OX40 agonist ivuxolimab. The source is an adult with an advanced solid tumor such as melanoma, head and neck, liver or kidney cancer. CDR3s leave out the opening cysteine and the closing phenylalanine or tryptophan. Fields, in order: clone size, V gene, CDR3 protein. Clone size is given for some rows only: seen once, a few or many times, or a class if the clone is expanded.

abundance: NA; v_gene: TRBV7-2; CDR3aa: ASSLARTSGGGQY
abundance: NA; v_gene: TRBV28; CDR3aa: ASNPQGRVYEQY
abundance: NA; v_gene: TRBV13; CDR3aa: ASSSTEWGSHEQY
abundance: NA; v_gene: TRBV5-1; CDR3aa: ASRLDLVNTGELF
abundance: NA; v_gene: TRBV10-3; CDR3aa: AISIQGQNSPLH
abundance: NA; v_gene: TRBV7-2; CDR3aa: ASSPGQGGNTIY
abundance: NA; v_gene: TRBV6-5; CDR3aa: ARDGWETQY
abundance: NA; v_gene: TRBV7-3; CDR3aa: ASSRILGNEQF
abundance: NA; v_gene: TRBV21-1; CDR3aa: ASSNLTYEQY
abundance: NA; v_gene: TRBV7-3; CDR3aa: ASSLSSTVYNEQF
abundance: NA; v_gene: TRBV6-5; CDR3aa: ASSSRVPYEQY
abundance: NA; v_gene: TRBV27; CDR3aa: ASSLSGPRMNTEAF
abundance: NA; v_gene: TRBV27; CDR3aa: ASSPLGSGNTEAF
abundance: NA; v_gene: TRBV11-2; CDR3aa: ASSLGGTAQETQY
abundance: once; v_gene: TRBV6-5; CDR3aa: ASSYREYNEQF
abundance: NA; v_gene: TRBV6-6; CDR3aa: ASSRAAVVETQY
abundance: few; v_gene: TRBV29-1; CDR3aa: SVDHGYT
abundance: NA; v_gene: TRBV5-4; CDR3aa: ASSFRGVNTEAF
abundance: NA; v_gene: TRBV30; CDR3aa: AWSAVLDTDTQY
abundance: NA; v_gene: TRBV6-5; CDR3aa: ASSSRGDFSYT
abundance: once; v_gene: TRBV7-2; CDR3aa: ASSLSASGGWGPYNEQF
abundance: NA; v_gene: TRBV28; CDR3aa: ASSFQGTNEKLF
abundance: NA; v_gene: TRBV6-5; CDR3aa: ASSRQEGTDTQY
abundance: NA; v_gene: TRBV27; CDR3aa: ASSLRASSYNSPLH
abundance: NA; v_gene: TRBV5-6; CDR3aa: ASSLIPGRGY
abundance: NA; v_gene: TRBV11-2; CDR3aa: ASSWSSDTQY
abundance: NA; v_gene: TRBV7-2; CDR3aa: ASSFPGGTGEN
abundance: NA; v_gene: TRBV18; CDR3aa: ASSPEGRGFYGYT
abundance: NA; v_gene: TRBV7-9; CDR3aa: ASLGASNEQF
abundance: NA; v_gene: TRBV7-9; CDR3aa: ASSFSVGEQF
abundance: NA; v_gene: TRBV5-4; CDR3aa: ASSILAGDTDTQY
abundance: NA; v_gene: TRBV5-5; CDR3aa: ASSFQLGGNTIY
abundance: NA; v_gene: TRBV29-1; CDR3aa: SVQTGMNTEAF
abundance: NA; v_gene: TRBV5-1; CDR3aa: ASSLGQGGQETQY
abundance: NA; v_gene: TRBV5-4; CDR3aa: ASSYRVSSYNEQF
abundance: NA; v_gene: TRBV5-1; CDR3aa: ASSPQVGDSYNSPLH
abundance: NA; v_gene: TRBV9; CDR3aa: ASSDRGANVLT
abundance: NA; v_gene: TRBV5-1; CDR3aa: ASSFVGTQGGEQY
abundance: NA; v_gene: TRBV5-8; CDR3aa: ASSHLSRVDEQY
abundance: few; v_gene: TRBV7-8; CDR3aa: ASSLVGLAPDTQY
abundance: NA; v_gene: TRBV5-5; CDR3aa: ASSPTGAGFGYT
abundance: NA; v_gene: TRBV2; CDR3aa: ASSGGLAGGTYEQY
abundance: NA; v_gene: TRBV4-3; CDR3aa: ASSQDRSNTQY
abundance: NA; v_gene: TRBV7-6; CDR3aa: ASSPDRGDYGYT